Reported below is one T cell receptor (beta chain). This entry is derived from a study of blood T cell repertoires in COVID-19. Turning to the study itself: The United States, Italy and Spain supplied acute and convalescent COVID-19 samples. T cells, B-cell-depleted T cells, or PBMCs supplied cDNA or gDNA.

As originally analysed: Nucleated cell number was recorded as an estimate derived from reference gene primer amplification. Profiling relied on immunoSEQ multiplex PCR, and the TCRdb table lists in-frame clones only, not all of them. The DNA was the basis for D and trimming; V, J and clone size are from that table. The sample contains about 47,000 clones, more than 75% of which appear only once. The sample was peripheral blood. The sequence was collected from a human donor with acute or convalescent COVID-19. The donor label of this sample is uncertain.

The CDR3 coding sequence is TGTGCCAGCAGCCCTTGGACAGGGCAAAACACTGAAGCTTTCTTT. Translated, it gives CASSPWTGQNTEAFF. The J gene is TRBJ1-1, the V gene TRBV28; 8 nucleotides align to TRBD1. This CDR3 has 15 residues. J gave up 2 bases and V 6 bases, and 8 bases lay outside the gene matches. CDR1 and CDR2 from the germline V gene are MDHEN and SYDVKM.